One sample yielded the 16 T cell receptor beta chains listed below, sequenced in a study of technical replicates of blood from a few donors. The assay was immunoSEQ multiplex PCR, and TCRdb's table has in-frame clones only and misses some. This sample has roughly 93,000 clones, with 95% found just once. The sequencing input was T cells isolated from PBMCs. All receptors derive from a human donor in good health.

The chain couples TRBV6-5 to TRBJ1-3; tentatively, D is TRBD1 (6 bases). This CDR3 is 14 amino acids long. The germline gives CDR1 MNHEY, CDR2 SVGAGI. Trimming shortened V by 8 bases and J by 5 bases, and 16 bases separated the two germline ends. The CDR3 protein is CASQKTGHRNTIYF. The CDR3 DNA reads TGTGCCAGCCAAAAGACAGGACACCGAAACACCATATATTTT.

J is TRBJ1-5 and V is TRBV6-6; TRBD1 matches at 9 bases. The CDR3 spans 15 residues. The V segment lost 7 bases and the J segment 1 base; nucleotides outside the gene matches: 5. From germline, CDR1 is MNHNY and CDR2 SVGAGI (reference sequence). CDR3: CASTPDRGSNQPQHF. Here the CDR3 DNA reads TGTGCCAGCACCCCAGACAGGGGGAGCAATCAGCCCCAGCATTTT.

V usage is TRBV29-1 and J usage is TRBJ2-1; tentatively, D is TRBD2 (7 bases). The CDR3 loop spans 13 amino acids. Trimming pared 4 bases from V and 6 bases from J, leaving 13 bases between. Per germline, CDR1 SQVTM and CDR2 ANQGSEA. CDR3 coding DNA: TGCAGCGTTGCGCCCGGGGGGCGCAATGAGCAGTTCTTC. Translating it yields CSVAPGGRNEQFF.

J is TRBJ2-3 and V is TRBV29-1, with 12 bases matching TRBD1. This CDR3 has 15 amino acids. Germline-derived CDR1 and CDR2 are SQVTM and ANQGSEA. V gave up 6 bases and J gave up 7 bases; unmatched junction bases: 11. This CDR3 reads CSVLGTGGGKNTQYF. The CDR3 coding sequence is TGCAGCGTCCTTGGGACAGGGGGCGGGAAAAATACGCAGTATTTT.

The chain is built from TRBV19 and TRBJ1-3; 7 bases are shared with TRBD1. The germline gives CDR1 LNHDA, CDR2 SQIVND (reference sequence). There are 14 residues in the CDR3. V was pared by 9 bases and J by 0 bases, with 5 bases of the junction left unmatched. CDR3 region: CASLGQASGNTIYF. The CDR3 bases are TGTGCCAGCCTTGGACAGGCCTCTGGAAACACCATATATTTT. The entire variable domain, with the rest obtained from reference TRBV19 and TRBJ1-3, is as follows: DGGITQSPKYLFRKEGQNVTLSCEQNLNHDAMYWYRQDPGQGLRLIYYSQIVNDFQKGDIAEGYSVSREKKESFPLTVTSAQKNPTAFYLCASLGQASGNTIYFGEGSWLTVV.

The genes are TRBV6-4 and TRBJ2-1; D might be TRBD2 (6 bases). The V and J ends lost 0 bases and 4 bases respectively, with 19 bases between them. The germline gives CDR1 MRHNA, CDR2 SNTAGT. The CDR3 has 18 residues. CDR3 protein: CASSDSTIGLPSYNEQFF. The CDR3, as DNA: TGTGCCAGCAGTGACTCGACTATAGGACTACCATCTTACAATGAGCAGTTCTTC.

This rearrangement joins TRBV18 to TRBJ2-7; D is unresolved. Germline CDR1 reads KGHSH; CDR2 reads LQKENI. Trimming took off 2 bases at V and 5 bases at J, with 10 bases between the two ends. This CDR3 region has 13 residues. In DNA form, the CDR3 reads TGTGCCAGCTCACCATATGTGAGCGACGAGCAGTACTTC. Translated: CASSPYVSDEQYF.

This chain uses TRBV21-1 with TRBJ2-1; the listed D gene, TRBD2, was not tested against the DNA. TRBV21-1 is reported as a pseudogene. CDR3 length: 16 amino acids. The CDR3 protein is CAIRGGSYSILDEQFF. The DNA for the CDR3 is TGTGCCATAAGAGGAGGATCCTACAGTATTCTTGATGAGCAGTTCTTC.

The V call is TRBV27, the J call TRBJ2-1; perhaps TRBD1 as D (5 bases). The CDR3 extends over 11 amino acids. V lost 7 bases to trimming and J lost 5 bases, with 6 bases between them. Germline V CDR1 and CDR2: MNHEY, SMNVEV (reference sequence). CDR3 residues: CASTDNNEQFF. The DNA for the CDR3 is TGTGCCAGCACGGACAACAATGAGCAGTTCTTC.

The chain recombines TRBV19 with TRBJ1-4, with TRBD1 matching over 10 bases. Germline V lookup: CDR1 LNHDA, CDR2 SQIVND (reference sequence). Trimming took 5 bases from V and 4 from J; bases not matched to a gene: 4. The length of the CDR3 is 15 residues. The CDR3 DNA reads TGTGCCAGTAGTTGGACAGGGGGAGATAATGAAAAACTGTTTTTT. Translated, it gives CASSWTGGDNEKLFF.

This chain's CDR3 is CASRAGQGGSYEQYF. CDR3 nucleotide sequence: TGTGCCAGCAGGGCGGGACAGGGGGGGTCCTACGAGCAGTACTTC. The rearrangement links TRBV6-5 to TRBJ2-7; 11 nucleotides align to TRBD1. The germline V gene encodes CDR1 MNHEY and CDR2 SVGAGI. V shed 6 bases, J shed 1 base, and the junction held 5 bases outside the gene matches. CDR3 length: 15 residues.

The chain uses TRBV4-1 and TRBJ1-4; D is possibly TRBD1 (6 bases). The CDR3 loop spans 16 amino acids. The V gene lost 0 bases and the J gene lost 7 bases, with 15 bases spanning the gap. The V gene's germline CDR1 is MGHRA and CDR2 YSYEKL. The CDR3 DNA follows: TGCGCCAGCAGCCAAGATGAGAGGGGGAGAGGTGAAAAACTGTTTTTT. Amino acid sequence: CASSQDERGRGEKLFF.

This clone was counted only a few times. CDR3 in amino acids: CASSLSGTVYGYTF. The CDR3 DNA reads TGTGCCAGCAGTTTGTCCGGGACAGTCTATGGCTACACCTTC. This chain links TRBV28 with TRBJ1-2; 7 bases agree with TRBD1. Germline V gene lookup returns CDR1 MDHEN and CDR2 SYDVKM. The ends lost 3 bases at V and 4 bases at J; junction bases unmatched: 5. The CDR3 runs to 14 residues.

This sequence joins TRBV29-1 and TRBJ2-2; tentatively, D is TRBD2 (6 bases). The CDR3 sequence is 13 residues long. V dropped 3 bases and J dropped 2 bases, with 7 bases sitting between them. The V gene's germline CDR1 is SQVTM and CDR2 ANQGSEA. CDR3 region: CSVDGSNTGELFF. The CDR3 DNA reads as TGCAGCGTTGACGGGAGCAACACCGGGGAGCTGTTTTTT.

This chain joins TRBV27 and TRBJ2-1, with D perhaps matching TRBD2 (5 bases). V shed 4 bases and J shed 0 bases, with 10 bases lying between them. This CDR3 has 15 amino acids. CDR1 is MNHEY, CDR2 SMNVEV, per germline (reference sequence). CDR3 sequence (DNA): TGTGCCAGCAGTTGGGGAGCTTCCTCCTACAATGAGCAGTTCTTC. It encodes CASSWGASSYNEQFF.

The CDR3 DNA reads as TGTGCCAGCAGCGAAAGGACAGGGGCCTCATACGAGCAGTACTTC. Translated, it gives CASSERTGASYEQYF. V is TRBV9 and J is TRBJ2-7, with 9 nucleotides matching TRBD1. The CDR3 runs 15 residues. J was trimmed by 4 bases and V by 3 bases; bases with no gene match: 8. CDR1 and CDR2 (germline): SGDLS, YYNGEE. Complete variable domain (other parts from reference TRBV9 and TRBJ2-7): DSGVTQTPKHLITATGQRVTLRCSPRSGDLSVYWYQQSLDQGLQFLIQYYNGEERAKGNILERFSAQQFPDLHSELNLSSLELGDSALYFCASSERTGASYEQYFGPGTRLTVT.